What follows are 31 T cell receptor beta chains derived from one specimen sequenced in a study of blood T cells in healthy people across ages. Then a second PCR, running roughly 7 to 11 cycles, was carried out with a sample-barcoded 5' primer and a J-beta primer mix. TCRdb analysed the 5' RACE reads with MiXCR anew, one entry per CDR3 protein. The sample holds some 790,000 distinct CDR3 sequences; 29% are singletons and the top ten take roughly a sixth. Sequencing input: blood. All receptors derive from a woman at least 80 years old in good health.

This clonotype was counted many times. The V gene is TRBV11-2, the J gene TRBJ2-3; D is undetermined. This CDR3 contains 16 residues. The V gene lost 2 bases and the J gene lost 0 bases, with 12 bases spanning the gap. The germline gives CDR1 SGHAT, CDR2 FQNNGV. The CDR3: CASSLRLTTSTDTQYF. The CDR3, as DNA: TGTGCCAGCAGCTTACGACTTACGACTAGCACAGATACGCAGTATTTT.

This clonotype was seen ten or more times. Just one base apart from a much larger clone, this may be a read error. The chain uses TRBV6-5 and TRBJ2-1; no clear D gene. The better agreement between TRBJ2-7 and the DNA end casts doubt on the J call. The CDR3 runs 15 residues. Germline CDR1 and CDR2: MNHEY and SVGAGI. The CDR3 DNA reads as TGTGCCAGCAGTTACTCGGATAGCTCCTACAATGAGCAGTACTTC. It is translated as CASSYSDSSYNEQYF.

This clonotype was counted at least ten times. The chain is built from TRBV25-1 and TRBJ1-5; perhaps TRBD1 as D (5 bases). Germline V gene data show CDR1 as MGHDK and CDR2 as SYGVNS. This CDR3 region has 15 residues. Trimming shortened V by 3 bases and J by 1 base, and 10 bases separated the two germline ends. DNA for the CDR3: TGTGCCAGCAGTGATAAAGGGGTGAGCAATCAGCCCCAGCATTTT. Translation: CASSDKGVSNQPQHF. The variable domain in full, with the rest retrieved from reference TRBV25-1 and TRBJ1-5, is EADIYQTPRYLVIGTGKKITLECSQTMGHDKMYWYQQDPGMELHLIHYSYGVNSTEKGDLSSESTVSRIRTEHFPLTLESARPSHTSQYLCASSDKGVSNQPQHFGDGTRLSIL.

The gene calls are TRBV7-2 and TRBJ2-7; TRBD1 matches 7 bases. Trimming removed 4 bases from V and 1 base from J; junction bases left unmatched: 4. The CDR3 is 14 residues long. Germline CDR1 SGHTA, CDR2 FQGNSA. The CDR3: CASSYTGASYEQYF. The CDR3, as DNA: TGTGCCAGCAGCTACACAGGGGCTTCCTACGAGCAGTACTTC.

This clonotype was detected only a few times. The chain links TRBV20-1 to TRBJ1-2; D is ambiguous. V was pared by 3 bases and J by 8 bases, with 4 bases between. Per germline, CDR1 DFQATT and CDR2 SNEGSKA (reference sequence). The CDR3 spans 9 residues. CDR3 region: CSASRGYTF. CDR3 bases: TGCAGTGCTAGTCGGGGCTACACCTTC.

Points on this clonotype: Just one base apart from a much larger clone, this may be a read error. The chain uses TRBV6-5 and TRBJ2-1, with 7 bases identical to TRBD2. Germline V CDR1 and CDR2: MNHEY, SVGAGI. V dropped 5 bases and J dropped 7; count of bases not matched to a gene: 17. The CDR3 has 17 amino acids. The CDR3 nucleotides read TGTGCCAGCAGTCACCGGACCACGGGGGGACCCCGGAATGAGCAGTTCTTC. Translating gives CASSHRTTGGPRNEQFF.

The rearrangement uses TRBV12-3 or TRBV12-4 and TRBJ2-2; 11 bases are a match to TRBD2. The trim removed 6 bases at V and 8 bases at J, leaving 8 bases unmatched. This CDR3 region has 15 residues. The CDR3 sequence: CASRLAGGNRGELFF. In DNA, the CDR3 is TGTGCCAGCAGGCTAGCGGGGGGAAATCGTGGGGAGCTGTTTTTT.

In this sample, this clonotype turned up many times. V is TRBV5-1 and J is TRBJ1-2; 7 bases are shared with TRBD1. V lost 4 bases, J lost 6 bases, and 12 bases stayed unmatched. There are 15 residues in the CDR3. CDR1 is SGHRS, CDR2 YFSETQ, per germline. The CDR3 loop is CASSPEMQGGHGYTF. CDR3 bases: TGCGCCAGCAGCCCAGAAATGCAGGGGGGGCATGGCTACACCTTC.

This clonotype was observed a single time. The junction departs from germline at one end; a sequencing error may be responsible. This chain links TRBV11-2 with TRBJ2-7, with 10 bases fitting TRBD1. The J call may be mistaken, given a closer DNA end match to TRBJ2-5. The germline CDR1 and CDR2 sequences are SGHAT and FQNNGV. The CDR3 runs to 15 residues. CDR3 nucleotide sequence: TGTGCCGGCAGCCTCCGGGACAGGGGAAAGGAGACCCAGTACTTC. It yields the protein CAGSLRDRGKETQYF.

The rearrangement joins TRBV28 to TRBJ2-5, with 11 bases identical to TRBD2. The DNA end is a closer match to TRBJ2-7, so the J assignment may be wrong. The CDR3 consists of 15 residues. CDR1 is MDHEN and CDR2 is SYDVKM in the germline V gene. This CDR3 is CASSPRLAGPIEQYF. The CDR3 coding sequence is TGTGCCAGCAGCCCGAGACTAGCGGGGCCCATCGAGCAGTACTTC.

The chain employs TRBV20-1 and TRBJ1-1, with unresolved D. CDR3 size: 12 residues. Germline lookup yields CDR1 DFQATT and CDR2 SNEGSKA (reference sequence). The V end was cut by 3 bases, the J end by 4 bases, with 9 bases between. CDR3 protein: CSASIPSTEAFF. CDR3 DNA sequence: TGCAGTGCTAGTATCCCGAGCACTGAAGCTTTCTTT.

This clonotype has ten or more counts. The chain links TRBV7-2 to TRBJ1-2; D is possibly TRBD1 (5 bases). The CDR3 loop spans 15 amino acids. CDR1 is SGHTA, CDR2 FQGNSA, per germline. The V end was cut by 5 bases, the J end by 4 bases, with 17 bases between. CDR3 DNA: TGTGCCAGCAGCCCCGATCAGGGTTTTAGCTATGGCTACACCTTC. Translated: CASSPDQGFSYGYTF. Together with reference TRBV7-2 and TRBJ1-2, the CDR3 gives the full variable domain: GAGVSQSPSNKVTEKGKDVELRCDPISGHTALYWYRQSLGQGLEFLIYFQGNSAPDKSGLPSDRFSAERTGGSVSTLTIQRTQQEDSAVYLCASSPDQGFSYGYTFGSGTRLTVV.

In the case of this clonotype: A much larger clone is a single base away; this may be a read error. This sequence joins TRBV4-3 and TRBJ2-7; TRBD1 matches at 11 bases. V shed 5 bases, J shed 3 bases, and the junction held 12 bases outside the gene matches. Germline V gene data show CDR1 as LGHNA and CDR2 as YSLEER. This CDR3 is 17 amino acids long. CDR3 coding DNA: TGCGCCAGCAGCTGCGTTGGGACAGGGGGACAATTCTACGAGCAGTACTTC. Translation gives CASSCVGTGGQFYEQYF.

This clonotype was counted many times. The J gene is TRBJ2-1, the V gene TRBV7-2, with 9 bases that match TRBD2. Germline values: CDR1 SGHTA, CDR2 FQGNSA. The J segment lost 9 bases and the V segment lost 0 bases, leaving 12 bases of the junction unmatched. This CDR3 has 17 residues. For the CDR3, the DNA is TGTGCCAGCAGCTTAGCGCTTGGCGGGGGGGCCAAGAGTGAGCAGTTCTTC. Encoded protein: CASSLALGGGAKSEQFF.

This clonotype has a handful of counts. A clone one base away is much larger, so this may be a read error. V is TRBV20-1 and J is TRBJ2-3; D possibly corresponds to TRBD2 (6 bases). The CDR3 runs to 14 residues. CDR1 is DFQATT and CDR2 is SNEGSKA in the germline V gene (reference sequence). The V and J ends lost 3 bases and 7 bases respectively, with 17 bases between them. CDR3 DNA sequence: TGCAGTGCTAGGGAAGCGGGTAGTACCAATACGCAGTATTTT. It is translated as CSAREAGSTNTQYF.

This clonotype was seen many times. This chain uses TRBV9 with TRBJ2-4; TRBD2 is a possible D gene (6 bases). V was pared by 0 bases and J by 8 bases, with 12 bases between. This CDR3 comprises 14 residues. Germline values: CDR1 SGDLS, CDR2 YYNGEE. The CDR3 nucleotides read TGTGCCAGCAGCGTAGGCGGGGCGAGTGACATTCAGTACTTC. It yields the protein CASSVGGASDIQYF.

A few counts support this clonotype. This sequence joins TRBV28 and TRBJ1-1; unclear D gene. CDR1 is MDHEN, CDR2 SYDVKM, per germline. The CDR3 runs to 14 residues. V was shortened by 6 bases and J by 1 base, with 12 bases between the two germline ends. This CDR3 is CASRPPERNTEAFF. CDR3 coding DNA: TGTGCCAGCAGACCTCCGGAGAGGAACACTGAAGCTTTCTTT.

In its sample, this clonotype was seen a few times. A much larger clone differs from this one at a single base, so this may be a read error. V and J are TRBV20-1 and TRBJ2-1; D is possibly TRBD2 (5 bases). Germline V lookup: CDR1 DFQATT, CDR2 SNEGSKA (reference sequence). There are 15 residues in the CDR3. The CDR3, as DNA: TGCAGTGCTAGAGATCTTGATAGCGTTTACAGTGAGCAGTTCTTC. The encoded protein is CSARDLDSVYSEQFF.

On this clonotype itself: A much bigger clone sits one base away, suggesting this may be a read error. The chain employs TRBV6-2 or TRBV6-3 and TRBJ2-5, with 14 bases identical to TRBD2. This CDR3 spans 16 amino acids. Germline V gives CDR1 MNHEY, CDR2 SVGEGT. CDR3 sequence (DNA): TGTGTCAGCAGAGGACTAGCGGGGGGAACCCAAGAGACCCAGTACTTC. Protein: CVSRGLAGGTQETQYF.

The J gene is TRBJ1-5, the V gene TRBV6-5; TRBD1 agrees at 8 bases. The length of the CDR3 is 14 residues. Looked up from germline, CDR1 is MNHEY and CDR2 is SVGAGI. Unmatched junction bases numbered 8, after V lost 6 bases and J lost 7 bases. CDR3 DNA: TGTGCCAGCAGCCTTACAGGGGGTTTCCAGCCCCAGCATTTT. It encodes CASSLTGGFQPQHF.

This clonotype was counted at least ten times. The chain recombines TRBV7-2 with TRBJ2-3; D unclear. This CDR3 has 13 residues. V dropped 0 bases and J dropped 3 bases, with 4 bases sitting between them. Germline CDR1 is SGHTA and CDR2 is FQGNSA. In DNA form, the CDR3 reads TGTGCCAGCAGCTTAGCCCAGACAGATACGCAGTATTTT. Amino acids: CASSLAQTDTQYF.

This clonotype has ten or more counts. V and J are TRBV20-1 and TRBJ2-1; the match to TRBD1 covers 12 bases. The CDR3 has 15 residues. V shed 2 bases, J shed 8 bases, and the junction held 7 bases outside the gene matches. Per germline, CDR1 DFQATT and CDR2 SNEGSKA (reference sequence). The CDR3 sequence is CSARPGTGGFYEQFF. The CDR3 DNA is TGCAGTGCTAGACCCGGGACAGGGGGCTTCTATGAGCAGTTCTTC.

This clonotype was detected only a few times. The CDR3 nucleotides read TGTGCCAGCAGTTTATCGTATTCTGGGAGTTATAATTCACCCCTCCACTTT. It codes for CASSLSYSGSYNSPLHF. This chain links TRBV27 with TRBJ1-6, with D hard to call. CDR3 length: 17 residues. Trimming took off 0 bases at V and 4 bases at J, with 13 bases between the two ends. CDR1 and CDR2 (germline): MNHEY, SMNVEV (reference sequence).

This clonotype was counted at least ten times. The J gene is TRBJ1-2, the V gene TRBV6-2 or TRBV6-3, with 8 positions matching TRBD1. The trim removed 10 bases at V and 1 base at J, leaving 8 bases unmatched. Germline CDR1 and CDR2: MNHEY and SVGEGT. The CDR3 runs to 14 residues. The CDR3 DNA reads TGTGCCACCGGACAGGGTCTCGTTAACTATGGCTACACCTTC. Translated, it gives CATGQGLVNYGYTF.

This clonotype was seen repeatedly, ten times or more. The chain combines TRBV6-5 with TRBJ2-3; 9 bases match TRBD1. J gave up 2 bases and V 8 bases, and 8 bases lay outside the gene matches. This CDR3 spans 15 amino acids. Germline V gene lookup returns CDR1 MNHEY and CDR2 SVGAGI. The CDR3 DNA is TGTGCCAGCGCACCCGGGACAGGGTTCACAGATACGCAGTATTTT. It translates to CASAPGTGFTDTQYF.

This clonotype was found many times. The J gene is TRBJ1-5, the V gene TRBV7-2; 9 positions agree with TRBD1. The CDR3 is made up of 14 amino acids. The germline CDR1 and CDR2 sequences are SGHTA and FQGNSA. V was pared by 5 bases and J by 7 bases, with 6 bases of the junction left unmatched. CDR3 sequence: CASSGTGNGQPQHF. The CDR3 nucleotides read TGTGCCAGCAGCGGGACAGGGAACGGGCAGCCCCAGCATTTT.

This clonotype has just a few counts. V is TRBV2 and J is TRBJ1-6; maybe TRBD1 (6 bases). Trimming stripped 6 bases from V and 9 bases from J, with 12 bases between. The germline V gene encodes CDR1 SNHLY and CDR2 FYNNEI. The CDR3 spans 13 residues. CDR3 sequence: CASRNREASPLHF. The CDR3 region has the DNA TGTGCCAGCAGAAACAGGGAAGCTTCACCCCTCCACTTT.

About this clonotype itself: A read error may produce the germline difference seen at one junction end. The chain employs TRBV20-1 and TRBJ1-4; 7 nucleotides line up with TRBD1. The CDR3 loop spans 14 amino acids. CDR1 is DFQATT, CDR2 SNEGSKA, per germline (reference sequence). The chain's CDR3 is CSARAQGTNEKRFF. CDR3 DNA: TGCAGTGCTAGGGCACAGGGGACTAATGAAAAACGGTTTTTT.

Of note for this clonotype: A much bigger clone sits one base away, suggesting this may be a read error. A read error is likely, as this CDR3 ends without the conserved phenylalanine or tryptophan. The chain employs TRBV5-6 and TRBJ2-1; no clear D gene. Trimming left V 2 bases short and J 4 bases short, with 10 bases between. The CDR3 loop spans 14 amino acids. CDR1 and CDR2 (germline): SGHDT, YYEEEE. CDR3 amino acids: CASSFTTKYNEQFV. CDR3 sequence (DNA): TGTGCCAGCAGCTTTACCACTAAATACAATGAGCAGTTCGTC.

This clonotype was seen repeatedly, ten times or more. This chain uses TRBV29-1 with TRBJ2-7; D is possibly TRBD2 (6 bases). Looked up from germline, CDR1 is SQVTM and CDR2 is ANQGSEA. V gave up 4 bases and J gave up 1 base, with 26 bases separating them. The CDR3 runs to 18 residues. CDR3 in amino acids: CSVGSPWGYGRGSYEQYF. For the CDR3, the DNA is TGCAGCGTTGGTTCCCCTTGGGGGTACGGCCGGGGGTCCTACGAGCAGTACTTC.

This chain uses TRBV20-1 with TRBJ2-4, with D uncertain. V lost 5 bases to trimming and J lost 0 bases, with 29 bases between them. The CDR3 totals 20 residues. Germline V gives CDR1 DFQATT, CDR2 SNEGSKA (reference sequence). CDR3 sequence: CSAPSSGWRKISVAKNIQYF. CDR3 nucleotides: TGCAGTGCTCCGTCCTCCGGGTGGCGGAAAATTTCAGTAGCCAAAAACATTCAGTACTTC.